Given below is one T cell receptor beta chain in context. Different DNA sequences within this sample yield the same CDR3. This specimen comes from a study of T cell changes during pregnancy in multiple sclerosis. Assay used: immunoSEQ multiplex PCR; TCRdb lists only in-frame clones, some missing. The data show about 93,000 clones, approximately 92% seen once. The CDR3 covers 16 residues. With 3 bases clipped from V and 3 bases from J, the junction kept 3 bases outside the gene matches. Germline loops: CDR1 SGDLS, CDR2 YYNGEE. The rearrangement uses TRBV9 and TRBJ2-1, with 13 bases identical to TRBD2. Material: peripheral blood, obtained after pregnancy. This TCR came from a female donor with multiple sclerosis, enrolled in a pregnancy study. CDR3 in amino acids: CASSAGLAGVYNEQFF. The CDR3 bases are TGTGCCAGCAGCGCCGGACTAGCGGGGGTCTACAATGAGCAGTTCTTC.